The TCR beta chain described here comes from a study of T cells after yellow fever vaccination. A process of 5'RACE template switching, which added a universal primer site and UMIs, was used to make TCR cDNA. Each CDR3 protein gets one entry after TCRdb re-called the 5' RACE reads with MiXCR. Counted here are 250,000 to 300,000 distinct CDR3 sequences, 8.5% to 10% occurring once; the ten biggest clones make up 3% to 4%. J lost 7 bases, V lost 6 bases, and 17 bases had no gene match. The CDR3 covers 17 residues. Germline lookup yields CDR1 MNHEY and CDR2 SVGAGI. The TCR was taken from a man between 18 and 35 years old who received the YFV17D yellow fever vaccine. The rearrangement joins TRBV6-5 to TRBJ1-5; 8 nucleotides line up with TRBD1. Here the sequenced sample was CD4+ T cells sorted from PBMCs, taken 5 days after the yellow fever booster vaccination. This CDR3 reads CASSPRADTGGGQPQHF. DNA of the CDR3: TGTGCCAGCAGCCCCCGGGCGGACACAGGGGGAGGACAGCCCCAGCATTTT.